This T cell receptor (beta chain) was captured in a study of cytomegalovirus exposure and HLA in healthy donors. Study-level results: There were reportedly fewer N-insertions in an Asian-associated ancestry cluster than the roughly 670-donor mean, in a later analysis. A later analysis showed HLA-associated TCR beta chains outstripping equally common others in clonal expansion.

A note on this clone: Its antigen is unidentified.

This CDR3 has 16 residues. Losses at the gene ends were 1 base for V and 7 bases for J; bases not matched to a gene: 5. The germline CDR1 and CDR2 sequences are SGHTA and FQGNSA. The PCR contained 60 Vbeta and 13 Jbeta primers. The data were produced by immunoSEQ multiplex PCR, yet TCRdb's version contains in-frame clones alone and is incomplete. The repertoire consists of approximately 85,000 clones, with 80% occurring once and the leading ten covering less than 8%. The sample comprised PBMCs. The source of this sequence is a man aged 25 to 45 in good health and CMV-seronegative. The chain couples TRBV7-2 to TRBJ2-5; 14 bases line up with TRBD2. The CDR3 protein is CASSLVGTSGGGTQYF. In nucleotides, the CDR3 is TGTGCCAGCAGCTTAGTTGGGACTAGCGGGGGTGGGACCCAGTACTTC.